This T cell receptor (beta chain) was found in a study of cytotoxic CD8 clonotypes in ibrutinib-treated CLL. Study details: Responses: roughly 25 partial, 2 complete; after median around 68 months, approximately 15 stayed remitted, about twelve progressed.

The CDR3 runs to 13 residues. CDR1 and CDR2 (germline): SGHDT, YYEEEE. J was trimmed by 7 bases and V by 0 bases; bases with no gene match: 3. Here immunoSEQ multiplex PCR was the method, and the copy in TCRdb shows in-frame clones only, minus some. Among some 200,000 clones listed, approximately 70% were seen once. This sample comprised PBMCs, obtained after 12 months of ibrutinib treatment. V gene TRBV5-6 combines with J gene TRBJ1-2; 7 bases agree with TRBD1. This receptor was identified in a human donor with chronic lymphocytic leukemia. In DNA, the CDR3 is TGTGCCAGCAGCTTGGTGACAGGGTCTGGCTACACCTTC. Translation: CASSLVTGSGYTF. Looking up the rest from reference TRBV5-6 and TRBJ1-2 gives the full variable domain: DAGVTQSPTHLIKTRGQQVTLRCSPKSGHDTVSWYQQALGQGPQFIFQYYEEEERQRGNFPDRFSGHQFPNYSSELNVNALLLGDSALYLCASSLVTGSGYTFGSGTRLTVV.